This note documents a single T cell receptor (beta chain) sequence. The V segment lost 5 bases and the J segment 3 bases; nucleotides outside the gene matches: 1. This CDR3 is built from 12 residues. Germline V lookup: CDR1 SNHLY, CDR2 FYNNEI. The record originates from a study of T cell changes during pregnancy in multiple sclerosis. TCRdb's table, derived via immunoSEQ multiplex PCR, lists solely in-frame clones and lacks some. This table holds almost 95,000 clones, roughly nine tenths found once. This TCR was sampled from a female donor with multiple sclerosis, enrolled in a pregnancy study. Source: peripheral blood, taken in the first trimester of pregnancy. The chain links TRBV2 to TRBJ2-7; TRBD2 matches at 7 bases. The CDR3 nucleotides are TGTGCCAGCAGTAGGGAGGGCTACGAGCAGTACTTC. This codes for CASSREGYEQYF.